This T cell receptor (beta chain) is drawn from a study of blood T cell repertoires in COVID-19 (dated by TCRdb to 2018 to 2020). With respect to the entire study: Samples from collaborators originated in the United States, Italy and Spain and spanned both the acute and convalescent phases of COVID-19. Samples came from the ongoing ImmuneRACE study (first 160 participants) plus 1,254 subjects from 6 global collaborators. HLA class I and class II types, where available, came from metadata supplied by the sample provider rather than from assay-based typing. The sample metadata nearly always contained a de-identified subject ID, COVID-19 status, age in years and sex. The prospective study material was composed of cDNA or gDNA derived from T cells, B-cell-depleted T cells, or PBMCs. Subjects who had been exposed to COVID-19, were actively infected with it, or had recovered from it provided the deeply sampled blood TCRbeta repertoires that made up the dataset. The repertoires were released in a freely available public database intended as a resource for research on the immune response to SARS-CoV-2. What the authors observed across the whole study: Clinical and demographic metadata were provided uncurated, with the amount varying by source and participant.

One collaborating source in Seattle enrolled patients during active infection and followed them longitudinally through the course of disease. Whole blood was collected in K2EDTA tubes by collaborating institutions according to the institutions' own protocols. For TCRbeta analysis, collaborators shipped samples as frozen whole blood, isolated PBMCs, or DNA extracted from either of those sample types. TCRbeta CDR3 regions were amplified from genomic DNA by means of the immunoSEQ Assay, a bias-controlled multiplex PCR. Regarding the original processing steps: Nucleated cell counts per sample were estimated from amplification of reference gene primers within the assay. Sequence reads were collapsed and filtered to measure the absolute abundance of every unique TCRbeta CDR3 rearrangement. For each sample, productive Simpson clonality was calculated by taking the square root of Simpson's diversity index across productive rearrangements. Not all clones reach the TCRdb copy of this immuneACCESS table, which keeps in-frame sequences only. Checked studies attribute under half of the gap to unresolved V genes and leave the rest unexplained. The V and J calls and clone size were taken over from that table, and D and trimming were inferred from the DNA. A total of approximately 210,000 clones appear in this sample, under 90% of them only once. The ten largest clonotypes hold more than 9% of the sample.

Of note for this clone: Its antigen specificity is not known. No base quality values were provided; no much bigger clone lies one nucleotide off.

There are 18 amino acids in the CDR3, from cysteine to phenylalanine inclusive. Here the CDR3 DNA is all that survives: 54 bases in frame from base 1. The rearrangement combines TRBV21-1 with TRBJ1-6; the table's D call, TRBD1, was not checked against the DNA. TRBV21-1 is recorded as a pseudogene. The source is a man aged 45-60 years with COVID-19, enrolled during active disease. Sequenced sample: peripheral blood. The sequenced DNA is TGTGCCAGCAGCAAAGCCGTCGGCAGGGTAAAGGGGAATTCACCCCTCCACTTT. Its product reads: CASSKAVGRVKGNSPLHF.